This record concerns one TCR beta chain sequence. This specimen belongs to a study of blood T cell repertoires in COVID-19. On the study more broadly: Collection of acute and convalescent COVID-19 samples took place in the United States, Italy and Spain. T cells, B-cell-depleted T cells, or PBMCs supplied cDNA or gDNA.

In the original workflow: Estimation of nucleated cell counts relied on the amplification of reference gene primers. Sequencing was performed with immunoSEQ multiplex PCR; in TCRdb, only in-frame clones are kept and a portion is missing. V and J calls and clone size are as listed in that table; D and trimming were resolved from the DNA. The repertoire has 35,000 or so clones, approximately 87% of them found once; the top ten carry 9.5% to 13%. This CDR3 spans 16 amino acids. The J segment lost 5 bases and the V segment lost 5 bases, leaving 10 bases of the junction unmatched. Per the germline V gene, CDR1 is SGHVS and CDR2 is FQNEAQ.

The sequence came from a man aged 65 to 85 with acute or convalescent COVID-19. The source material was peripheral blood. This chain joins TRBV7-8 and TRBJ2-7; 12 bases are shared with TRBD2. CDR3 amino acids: CASSLISTSGRDEQYF. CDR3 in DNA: TGTGCCAGCAGCCTTATATCGACTAGCGGGAGAGACGAGCAGTACTTC.